One sample yielded the 21 T cell receptor beta chains listed below, sequenced in a study of early T cells in non-severe SARS-CoV-2 infection. TCRdb used MiXCR to reprocess the 5' RACE reads, holding one entry per CDR3 protein. The repertoire consists of tens of thousands of distinct CDR3 sequences, with 6% to 8% occurring once and the leading ten covering approximately 24%. This sample comprised whole blood, obtained at baseline. These receptors all stem from an adult who was a healthcare worker with PCR-confirmed SARS-CoV-2 infection or an uninfected control (not recorded which).

This clonotype has ten or more counts. This chain joins TRBV12-3 or TRBV12-4 and TRBJ2-2, with a possible D match to TRBD2 (6 bases). CDR3 length equals 15 residues. The V end was cut by 0 bases, the J end by 1 base, with 6 bases between. The CDR3 DNA reads TGTGCCAGCAGTTTAGCTAGCGGGAACACCGGGGAGCTGTTTTTT. Translated: CASSLASGNTGELFF.

The chain has TRBV7-9 and TRBJ2-1; 9 nucleotides align to TRBD1. Germline CDR1 is SEHNR and CDR2 is FQNEAQ (reference sequence). CDR3 size: 14 residues. V lost 5 bases, J lost 5 bases, and 4 bases stayed unmatched. As DNA, the CDR3 is TGTGCCAGCAGCCGGGACAGGGCTGACAATGAGCAGTTCTTC. Translation gives CASSRDRADNEQFF.

Ten or more counts support this clonotype. The genes are TRBV27 and TRBJ2-3; 11 positions match TRBD2. Germline V lookup: CDR1 MNHEY, CDR2 SMNVEV (reference sequence). J gave up 6 bases and V 8 bases, and 10 bases lay outside the gene matches. This CDR3 contains 15 residues. CDR3 protein: CASRQLAGVGDTQYF. The DNA for the CDR3 is TGTGCCAGCCGTCAACTAGCGGGAGTCGGGGATACGCAGTATTTT.

This clonotype was observed many times. V usage is TRBV30 and J usage is TRBJ2-2; 8 bases agree with TRBD2. The CDR3 spans 16 residues. V trimming: 5 bases; J trimming: 1 base; junction bases outside the gene matches: 9. Germline loops: CDR1 GTSNPN, CDR2 SVGIG (reference sequence). The chain's CDR3 is CAWSLSTSGNTGELFF. For the CDR3, the DNA is TGTGCCTGGTCCCTTTCCACTAGCGGGAACACCGGGGAGCTGTTTTTT.

This clonotype was picked up many times. The rearrangement links TRBV24-1 to TRBJ1-1; D is possibly TRBD1 (6 bases). This CDR3 comprises 12 residues. The germline CDR1 and CDR2 sequences are KGHDR and SFDVKD. The V end lost 10 bases, the J end lost 5 bases, and 13 bases lay between the germline ends. CDR3 amino acids: CATSRGNTEAFF. The CDR3 DNA follows: TGTGCCACTAGTAGGGGGAATACTGAAGCTTTCTTT.

Only a few counts were recorded for this clonotype. This sequence joins TRBV29-1 and TRBJ1-3, with D possibly TRBD1 on 5 matching bases. Germline values: CDR1 SQVTM, CDR2 ANQGSEA. This CDR3 region has 13 residues. V was trimmed by 6 bases and J by 4 bases, leaving 13 bases between them. The CDR3 bases are TGCAGCGTGGCGGGGGACGGAGGAAACACCATATATTTT. Its protein is CSVAGDGGNTIYF.

This clonotype was detected a few times. This chain joins TRBV5-1 and TRBJ2-7; the D is unclear. This CDR3 has 14 residues. The ends were cut back, 4 bases at V and 0 bases at J, with 11 bases in the middle. Germline loops: CDR1 SGHRS, CDR2 YFSETQ. The CDR3, as DNA: TGCGCCAGCAGCAGGTCCTCCGACTCCTACGAGCAGTACTTC. This translates into CASSRSSDSYEQYF.

In this sample, this clonotype turned up a few times. The rearrangement links TRBV20-1 to TRBJ1-1, with D perhaps TRBD1 (6 bases). V gave up 6 bases and J gave up 4 bases, with 12 bases separating them. CDR1 is DFQATT, CDR2 SNEGSKA, per germline (reference sequence). This CDR3 contains 12 residues. The CDR3 is CSAYDRPTEAFF. CDR3 bases: TGCAGTGCCTATGACAGGCCCACTGAAGCTTTCTTT.

This clonotype was seen at least ten times. V is TRBV7-9 and J is TRBJ1-1; D unclear. The CDR3 totals 14 residues. Germline V CDR1 and CDR2: SEHNR, FQNEAQ (reference sequence). With 1 base removed from V and 1 base from J, the gap between germline ends came to 7 bases. CDR3 protein: CASSLDVQNTEAFF. In DNA, the CDR3 is TGTGCCAGCAGCTTAGATGTGCAGAACACTGAAGCTTTCTTT.

A few counts support this clonotype. The chain combines TRBV5-4 with TRBJ2-5, with D uncertain. Germline V gene lookup returns CDR1 SGHNT and CDR2 YYREEE (reference sequence). This CDR3 comprises 12 residues. V was pared by 6 bases and J by 0 bases, with 6 bases between. This CDR3 reads CASTNHQETQYF. The DNA for the CDR3 is TGTGCCAGCACCAACCACCAAGAGACCCAGTACTTC.

The chain is built from TRBV5-6 and TRBJ2-3, with a tentative D call TRBD2 (6 bases). CDR1 is SGHDT and CDR2 is YYEEEE in the germline V gene. V lost 3 bases, J lost 1 base, and 15 bases lay in between. The CDR3 is 16 amino acids. The CDR3 loop reads CASSSTGLSRTDTQYF. As DNA, the CDR3 is TGTGCCAGCAGCTCTACGGGACTCTCCCGCACAGATACGCAGTATTTT.

This clonotype was recorded many times. For the CDR3, the DNA is TGTGCCAGCAGTTTGGCGGGAGGATCGCCCGAGCAGTACTTC. It specifies CASSLAGGSPEQYF. V is TRBV2 and J is TRBJ2-7; 8 nucleotides match TRBD2. The trim removed 5 bases at V and 6 bases at J, leaving 9 bases unmatched. The germline V gene has CDR1 SNHLY and CDR2 FYNNEI. This CDR3 contains 14 residues.

In its sample, this clonotype was seen a few times. The chain carries TRBV29-1 and TRBJ1-5; D might be TRBD1 (6 bases). Germline V lookup: CDR1 SQVTM, CDR2 ANQGSEA. The CDR3 totals 13 residues. The ends were cut back, 8 bases at V and 2 bases at J, with 13 bases in the middle. DNA of the CDR3: TGCAGCATTACAGGGTTTTGCAATCAGCCCCAGCATTTT. Translation gives CSITGFCNQPQHF.

This clonotype has ten or more counts. The chain combines TRBV27 with TRBJ2-7, with a tentative D call TRBD1 (5 bases). The germline V gene has CDR1 MNHEY and CDR2 SMNVEV (reference sequence). V was trimmed by 8 bases and J by 5 bases, leaving 16 bases between them. This CDR3 is 13 amino acids long. The CDR3 coding sequence is TGTGCCAGCTCATCAGGGTATGAAAACGAGCAGTACTTC. Its translation: CASSSGYENEQYF.

Only a few counts were recorded for this clonotype. V and J are TRBV27 and TRBJ1-1, with 8 bases lining up with TRBD1. This CDR3 has 14 residues. The germline V gene has CDR1 MNHEY and CDR2 SMNVEV (reference sequence). Losses at the gene ends were 5 bases for V and 8 bases for J; bases not matched to a gene: 10. The CDR3 DNA is TGTGCCAGCAGTGCCTGGACAGGGTCTTTCGAAGCTTTCTTT. This gives the protein CASSAWTGSFEAFF.

This chain connects TRBV20-1 to TRBJ2-3; 7 nucleotides match TRBD2. V shed 6 bases and J 3 bases; nucleotides not matched to a gene: 12. The V gene's germline CDR1 is DFQATT and CDR2 SNEGSKA (reference sequence). This CDR3 has 15 residues. The CDR3 DNA is TGCAGTGCAAGCAGGCGGCTAGCGGTGACAGATACGCAGTATTTT. This gives the protein CSASRRLAVTDTQYF.

The V and J genes are TRBV20-1 and TRBJ1-1; tentatively, D is TRBD1 (6 bases). V dropped 5 bases and J dropped 1 base, with 11 bases sitting between them. The CDR3 runs 13 residues. Germline V CDR1 and CDR2: DFQATT, SNEGSKA (reference sequence). CDR3 DNA sequence: TGCAGTGCTTTACGGGACACGAACACTGAAGCTTTCTTT. Its protein is CSALRDTNTEAFF.

The chain recombines TRBV29-1 with TRBJ2-3; 9 nucleotides line up with TRBD1. This CDR3 has 14 amino acids. Per germline, CDR1 SQVTM and CDR2 ANQGSEA. Trimming removed 5 bases from V and 6 bases from J; junction bases left unmatched: 9. The DNA of the CDR3 is TGCAGCGTTCTTAGGGGACAGGGTCTGGATACGCAGTATTTT. Its protein is CSVLRGQGLDTQYF.

J is TRBJ2-7 and V is TRBV20-1; D gene uncertain. Per germline, CDR1 DFQATT and CDR2 SNEGSKA (reference sequence). This CDR3 has 13 amino acids. Trimming pared 4 bases from V and 0 bases from J, leaving 10 bases between. CDR3 sequence (DNA): TGCAGTGCTACCAAGGGCAGCTCCTACGAGCAGTACTTC. Its translation is CSATKGSSYEQYF.

This chain links TRBV3-1 with TRBJ1-6; D gene ambiguous. Per the germline V gene, CDR1 is LGHDT and CDR2 is YNNKEL (reference sequence). The CDR3 contains 15 residues. V was trimmed by 2 bases and J by 10 bases, leaving 15 bases between them. CDR3 loop: CASSQNSVGGSPLHF. DNA of the CDR3: TGTGCCAGCAGCCAAAACTCAGTGGGAGGGTCACCCCTCCACTTT. The whole variable domain, remainder taken from reference TRBV3-1 and TRBJ1-6, is DTAVSQTPKYLVTQMGNDKSIKCEQNLGHDTMYWYKQDSKKFLKIMFSYNNKELIINETVPNRFSPKSPDKAHLNLHINSLELGDSAVYFCASSQNSVGGSPLHFGNGTRLTVT.

This clonotype was seen repeatedly, ten times or more. The chain carries TRBV6-2 or TRBV6-3 and TRBJ1-1; no definite D call. Trimming removed 4 bases from V and 2 bases from J, with 14 bases in between. The CDR3 extends over 15 amino acids. CDR1 and CDR2 (germline): MNHEY, SVGEGT. CDR3 coding DNA: TGTGCCAGCAGTTTTCCTAGGAGCCTTAACACTGAAGCTTTCTTT. Its protein product is CASSFPRSLNTEAFF.